This T cell receptor (beta chain) was retrieved from a study of cytomegalovirus exposure and HLA in healthy donors. Though probably carrying unrecorded immune exposures, donors were nominally healthy at sampling. This clone was counted only a few times. Its matching antigen is unknown. Unmatched junction bases numbered 8, after V lost 1 base and J lost 2 bases. The CDR3 is 17 amino acids. The germline gives CDR1 LGHNA, CDR2 YNFKEQ. Study-level findings and limits: What was likely a sequencing artifact was a cluster of highly shared sequence variants. Presence/absence comparisons presumed near-even sequencing depth among donors.

PCR primers comprised 60 Vbeta and 13 Jbeta primers. Original processing notes: Per a later analysis, the number of unique TCR beta chains was around 80 million, of which around 9.9 million were shared. Libraries were prepared by immunoSEQ multiplex PCR; TCRdb keeps only in-frame clonotypes and omits some of them. From that table come the V and J calls and clone size; the DNA was used to work out D and trimming. The data hold about 190,000 clones, with over 60% observed a single time. The chain combines TRBV4-2 with TRBJ2-5; 9 nucleotides line up with TRBD2. This TCR was sampled from a woman aged 35 to 49 in good health and CMV-seronegative. Sequencing used PBMCs. The CDR3 region is CASSQGSASGTQETQYF. DNA for the CDR3: TGTGCCAGCAGCCAAGGGTCCGCTAGCGGGACTCAAGAGACCCAGTACTTC.